This TCR beta chain stems from a study of T cell responses to AZD1222 COVID-19 vaccine. CDR1 and CDR2 (germline): SGHDT, YYEEEE. V was pared by 4 bases and J by 0 bases, with 17 bases between. This CDR3 has 16 amino acids. Profiled with immunoSEQ multiplex PCR; TCRdb holds only in-frame clones, not every one. The data hold 150,000 to 200,000 clones, with over 70% observed a single time. The chain uses TRBV5-6 and TRBJ2-7; maybe TRBD2 (6 bases). The sequences come from peripheral blood, collected on day 0 of MenACWY control vaccination. The clonotype originates from an adult in good health. CDR3 nucleotide sequence: TGTGCCAGCAGCGGAGGGCGGGACTTCTACTCCTACGAGCAGTACTTC. Translating gives CASSGGRDFYSYEQYF.